This T cell receptor (beta chain) stems from a study of blood T cells in healthy people across ages. Broader study findings: TCR beta diversity was tightly associated with the proportion of naive T cells. Conclusively comparing naive with antigen-experienced cells was impossible with unsorted PBMCs. Roughly linear age-related decline in beta diversity appeared, significant by age roughly 40.

Concerning this clonotype: Its antigen is as yet unknown.

The study isolated at least 6.5 million PBMCs from each sample. The V gene lost 6 bases and the J gene lost 7 bases, with 18 bases spanning the gap. Per the germline V gene, CDR1 is ENHRY and CDR2 is SYGVKD. There are 14 residues in the CDR3. Primers used in a second PCR of about 7 to 11 cycles were a sample-barcoded 5' primer and a J-beta primer mix. TCRdb called the 5' RACE reads again in MiXCR, with one record for every CDR3 protein. The sample shows 1.6 million or so distinct CDR3 sequences, 30% to 40% of them seen only once. The sequence derives from a woman aged 25 to 39 in good health. This sequence joins TRBV10-3 and TRBJ1-2, with D possibly TRBD1 on 5 matching bases. The sample taken for sequencing was blood. The CDR3 DNA is TGTGCCATCAGCCCCCAAGGAACAGGCGGTGGCTACACCTTC. Translated, it gives CAISPQGTGGGYTF.